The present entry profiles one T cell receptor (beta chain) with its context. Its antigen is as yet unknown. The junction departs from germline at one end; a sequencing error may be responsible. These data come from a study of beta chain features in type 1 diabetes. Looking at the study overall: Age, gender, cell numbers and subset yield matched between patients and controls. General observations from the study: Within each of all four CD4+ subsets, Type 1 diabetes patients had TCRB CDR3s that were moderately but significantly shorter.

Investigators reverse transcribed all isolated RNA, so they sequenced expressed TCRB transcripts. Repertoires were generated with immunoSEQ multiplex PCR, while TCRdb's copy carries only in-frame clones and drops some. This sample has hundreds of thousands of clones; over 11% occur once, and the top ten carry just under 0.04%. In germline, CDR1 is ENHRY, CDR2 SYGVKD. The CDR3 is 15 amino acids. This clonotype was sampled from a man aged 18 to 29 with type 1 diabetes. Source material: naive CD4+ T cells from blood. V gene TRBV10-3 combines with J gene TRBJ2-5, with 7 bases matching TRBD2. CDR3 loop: CAISQGLEVQEAQYF. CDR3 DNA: TGTGCCATCAGCCAAGGACTAGAAGTACAAGAGGCCCAGTACTTC.